These T cell receptor beta chains were read from a single sample in a study of vaccination and CD4 T cells after COVID-19. TCRdb passed the PCR reads through MiXCR, listing each CDR3 protein once. The repertoire has 35,000 to 45,000 distinct CDR3 sequences, 35% to 45% of them found once; the top ten carry approximately 6.3%. The sample here was CD4+ T cells from blood, taken about 7 months after SARS-CoV-2 vaccination. The receptor set was obtained from a human donor who had recovered from COVID-19. Each CDR3 is given with its conserved first and last residue. A D gene is named only where the DNA matches it firmly. Size is omitted from some rows. Given values are once, few, many or a class for expanded clones.

J gene	clone size	D gene	V gene	CDR3 DNA	CDR3 protein
TRBJ1-5	few	TRBD1	TRBV2	TGTGCCAGCGCATCGGGACAGGGAAGCAATCAGCCCCAGCATTTT	CASASGQGSNQPQHF
TRBJ2-3	NA	NA	TRBV27	TGTGCCAGCAGTTTAATCCCCGTGGGGGACTTCACAGATACGCAGTATTTT	CASSLIPVGDFTDTQYF
TRBJ2-3	few	NA	TRBV7-2	TGTGCCAGCAGCTTAGAACCGAGCACAGATACGCAGTATTTT	CASSLEPSTDTQYF
TRBJ1-5	NA	NA	TRBV27	TGTGCCAGCAGTTCCATCAGGAGGGAAGATAGCAATCAGCCCCAGCATTTT	CASSSIRREDSNQPQHF
TRBJ2-2	NA	NA	TRBV6-1	TGTGCCAACATAGCCCCCGGGGAGCTGTTTTTT	CANIAPGELFF
TRBJ1-6	NA	TRBD1	TRBV10-1	TGCGCCAGCAGTGAGTTTCCTCGGGAAGGGACAGGGTTGAGGGCCTCACCCCTCCACTTT	CASSEFPREGTGLRASPLHF
TRBJ2-7	NA	NA	TRBV6-1	TGTGCCAGCAGGCGAAGCGGTGACTACGAGCAGTACTTC	CASRRSGDYEQYF
TRBJ2-5	many	NA	TRBV7-9	TGTGCCAGCAGCTTAGAGGACACTTTGGGGGAGACCCAGTACTTC	CASSLEDTLGETQYF
TRBJ2-7	NA	TRBD1	TRBV7-2	TGTGCCAGCAGCTTAGTTACAGGGGGGTACGAGCAGTACTTC	CASSLVTGGYEQYF
TRBJ1-6	few	NA	TRBV20-1	TGCAGTGCCCGACCCAGCAGGCATAATTCACCCCTCCACTTT	CSARPSRHNSPLHF
TRBJ2-7	once	TRBD1	TRBV28	TGTGCCAGCGGACAGGGGGCCGGGCCCCCCTACTTC	CASGQGAGPPYF
TRBJ1-5	NA	TRBD1	TRBV18	TGTGCCAGCTCACCAAGGACAGGGGGAGGAACTAGCAATCAGCCCCAGCATTTT	CASSPRTGGGTSNQPQHF
TRBJ1-1	few	NA	TRBV29-1	TGCAGCGGCCGGGACGGCAACACTGAAGCTTTCTTT	CSGRDGNTEAFF
TRBJ2-7	NA	TRBD2	TRBV28	TGTGCCAGCAGTTCCACCGGGACTACTCCCCCACAGTACTTC	CASSSTGTTPPQYF
TRBJ2-5	NA	NA	TRBV15	TGTGCCACCAGCAGAGGGGGTACAGGGTTTAGGGGACGCAAAGAGACCCAGTACTTC	CATSRGGTGFRGRKETQYF
TRBJ2-1	few	NA	TRBV7-9	TGTGCCAGCAACAAGGGGGGTAGCGCACAAGGGGGCAATGAGCAGTTCTTC	CASNKGGSAQGGNEQFF
TRBJ1-1	NA	NA	TRBV10-3	TGTGCCATCAGTGAGTCCAGGGAAGGTGAAGCTTTCTTT	CAISESREGEAFF
TRBJ2-1	once	TRBD2	TRBV20-1	TGCAGTGCTCAAAGGGGGACTAGGGGGAATGAGCAGTTCTTC	CSAQRGTRGNEQFF
TRBJ2-7	NA	TRBD2	TRBV7-9	TGTGCCAGCAGCCCCGGGCTAGCGGGAACGTACGAGCAGTACTTC	CASSPGLAGTYEQYF
TRBJ2-4	few	TRBD2	TRBV20-1	TGCAGTGCTAGACCTCCGGGGGGGGCAACCAAAAACATTCAGTACTTC	CSARPPGGATKNIQYF
TRBJ2-6	few	TRBD1	TRBV7-8	TGTGCCAGCAGCGGAGGACAGGGCCGCTCTGGGGCCAACGTCCTGACTTTC	CASSGGQGRSGANVLTF
TRBJ2-1	few	NA	TRBV20-1	TGCAGTGCAACGCCTCTAGCGTACACAAACTCCTACAATGAGCAGTTCTTC	CSATPLAYTNSYNEQFF
TRBJ2-5	NA	TRBD2	TRBV2	TGTGCCAGCAGCGGACTAGCGGGAGGGGAAGAGACCCAGTACTTC	CASSGLAGGEETQYF
TRBJ2-1	few	TRBD2	TRBV27	TGTGCCAGCAGCCGGGGACTAGGGGTCAATGAGCAGTTCTTC	CASSRGLGVNEQFF
TRBJ1-1	NA	NA	TRBV2	TGTGCCAGTCTTACAGCGCTTGAAGCTTTCTTT	CASLTALEAFF
TRBJ2-3	NA	NA	TRBV20-1	TGCAGTGCTAGAGAGGCGCAGGGTCGGACAGATACGCAGTATTTT	CSAREAQGRTDTQYF
TRBJ2-1	NA	NA	TRBV19	TGTGCCAGTAGTCGACTCCTAGGTGAGCAGTTCTTC	CASSRLLGEQFF
TRBJ2-5	NA	TRBD2	TRBV27	TGTGCCAGAAGCTCACCCCCACCAACCGGGACTAGCGGGAGCCCGTCCGGTGAGACCCAGTACTTC	CARSSPPPTGTSGSPSGETQYF
TRBJ2-5	NA	NA	TRBV20-1	TGCAGTGCTACTGGGAGGGACAGCTATCAAGAGACCCAGTACTTC	CSATGRDSYQETQYF
TRBJ2-2	NA	NA	TRBV6-1	TGTGCCAGCAGCAAGGCCGGGGAGCTGTTTTTT	CASSKAGELFF
TRBJ2-7	few	NA	TRBV6-5	TGTGCCAGCAGTTACGCCGGCTACGAGCAGTACTTC	CASSYAGYEQYF
TRBJ1-1	few	NA	TRBV6-1	TGTGCCAGCAGTGAATCTCTGGTGGGTGAAGCTTTCTTT	CASSESLVGEAFF
TRBJ1-1	NA	NA	TRBV10-2	TGCGCCGCATCAGAGATGAGGGCGAATGAAGCTTTCTTT	CAASEMRANEAFF
TRBJ2-1	NA	NA	TRBV19	TGTGCCAGTGGCTTAGCGGCTTCCTACAATGAGCAGTTCTTC	CASGLAASYNEQFF
TRBJ1-6	NA	NA	TRBV20-1	TGCAGTGCTTACGACAGGAGCTCCTATAATTCACCCCTCCACTTT	CSAYDRSSYNSPLHF
TRBJ2-6	NA	NA	TRBV6-1	TGTGCCAGCAGTGAGCAACTAGGGGCCAACGTCCTGACTTTC	CASSEQLGANVLTF
TRBJ2-2	NA	TRBD2	TRBV27	TGTGCCAGCAGCCAAACTAGCGGACTAGCCGGGGAGCTGTTTTTT	CASSQTSGLAGELFF
TRBJ1-5	few	NA	TRBV20-1	TGCAGTGCCACACTAGAAAATCAGCCCCAGCATTTT	CSATLENQPQHF
TRBJ1-6	NA	NA	TRBV7-2	TGTGCCAGCAGCCGAGAGCAGGGACTATATTCACCCCTCCACTTT	CASSREQGLYSPLHF
TRBJ1-5	few	NA	TRBV6-1	TGTGCCAGCAGTGAGACAGATAGCAATCAGCCCCAGCATTTT	CASSETDSNQPQHF
TRBJ2-7	NA	TRBD2	TRBV27	TGTGCCAGCAGTTTAGCGGGAGGGAGCTCCTACGAGCAGTACTTC	CASSLAGGSSYEQYF
TRBJ1-6	NA	TRBD1	TRBV6-1	TGTGCCAGCAGTACCACCGGGACAGGGAATTCACCCCTCCACTTT	CASSTTGTGNSPLHF
TRBJ1-6	NA	NA	TRBV25-1	TGTGCCAGCAGTACAGGGAGCTCCTATAATTCACCCCTCCACTTT	CASSTGSSYNSPLHF
TRBJ2-3	NA	NA	TRBV2	TGTGCCAGCAGTGAAGGGACAGCCAACACAGATACGCAGTATTTT	CASSEGTANTDTQYF